Listed below are T cell receptor beta chains from one sample, sequenced in a study of T cells in Graves' hyperthyroidism and ophthalmopathy. TCRdb fed the multiplex PCR reads into MiXCR, producing one record per CDR3 protein. The sample lists about 24,000 distinct CDR3 sequences; 45% to 55% were seen once. Sequencing was done on a sample of blood. Receptors originate from a woman between 40 and 55 years old with Graves' hyperthyroidism that later progressed to Graves' ophthalmopathy. CDR3s include the opening cysteine and the closing phenylalanine or tryptophan.

J	V	CDR3
.	TRBV6-4	CASSDSGTSGTDTQHF
TRBJ2-6	TRBV19	CASSIRTVTGANVLTF
TRBJ1-5	TRBV19	CASSQGRAQPQHF
TRBJ1-1	TRBV7-6	CASTRLANTEAFF
TRBJ2-3	TRBV29-1	CSVEGIAGGADTQYF
TRBJ2-5	TRBV7-9	CTSSVFSGSDRSETQYF
TRBJ2-5	TRBV28	CASILRTGGTRTQYF
TRBJ2-7	TRBV24-1	CATSDRDRVPVYEQYF
TRBJ2-5	TRBV29-1	CSVVRWETQYF
TRBJ1-3	TRBV4-1	CASSQDQGPGNTIYF
TRBJ2-7	TRBV2	CATADRVDYEQYF
TRBJ2-3	TRBV20-1	CSASRAGGQLLQYF